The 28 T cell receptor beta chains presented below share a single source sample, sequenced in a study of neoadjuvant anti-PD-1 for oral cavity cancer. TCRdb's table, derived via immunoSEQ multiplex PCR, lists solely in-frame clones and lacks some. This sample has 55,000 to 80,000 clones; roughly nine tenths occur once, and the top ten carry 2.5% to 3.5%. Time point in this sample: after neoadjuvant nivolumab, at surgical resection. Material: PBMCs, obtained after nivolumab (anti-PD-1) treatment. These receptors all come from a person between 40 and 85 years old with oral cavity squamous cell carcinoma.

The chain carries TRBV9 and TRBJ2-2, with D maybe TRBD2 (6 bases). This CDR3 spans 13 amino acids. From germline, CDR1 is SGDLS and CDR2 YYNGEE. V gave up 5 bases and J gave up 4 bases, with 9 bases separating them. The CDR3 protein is CASRPEGTGELFF. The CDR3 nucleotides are TGTGCCAGCAGACCGGAGGGCACCGGGGAGCTGTTTTTT.

The CDR3 here is CASSLGIITGQETQYF. The CDR3 bases are TGTGCCAGCAGCTTGGGTATTATAACGGGACAAGAGACCCAGTACTTC. The chain carries TRBV11-1 and TRBJ2-5, with a tentative D call TRBD2 (5 bases). The germline gives CDR1 SGHAT, CDR2 FQDESV (reference sequence). There are 16 residues in the CDR3. V lost 3 bases, J lost 2 bases, and 16 bases lay in between.

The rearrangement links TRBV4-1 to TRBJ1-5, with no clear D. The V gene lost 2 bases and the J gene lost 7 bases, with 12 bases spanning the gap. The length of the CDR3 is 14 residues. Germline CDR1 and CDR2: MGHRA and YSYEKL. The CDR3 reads CASSQWIGIQPQHF. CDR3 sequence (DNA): TGCGCCAGCAGCCAATGGATAGGGATACAGCCCCAGCATTTT.

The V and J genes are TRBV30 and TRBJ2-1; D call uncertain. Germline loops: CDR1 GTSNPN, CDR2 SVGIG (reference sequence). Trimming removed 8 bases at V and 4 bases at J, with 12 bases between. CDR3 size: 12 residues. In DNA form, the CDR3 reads TGTGCCCGGCAGGCGGAATACAATGAGCAGTTCTTC. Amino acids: CARQAEYNEQFF.

CDR3 nucleotide sequence: TGCGCCAGCAGCTTGGTGGGTAGCGGATCCTACGAGCAGTACTTC. Encoded protein: CASSLVGSGSYEQYF. The rearrangement uses TRBV5-1 and TRBJ2-7; a possible D gene is TRBD2 (6 bases). Trimming took 0 bases from V and 1 from J, leaving 11 bases between them. This CDR3 contains 15 residues. The germline CDR1 and CDR2 sequences are SGHRS and YFSETQ.

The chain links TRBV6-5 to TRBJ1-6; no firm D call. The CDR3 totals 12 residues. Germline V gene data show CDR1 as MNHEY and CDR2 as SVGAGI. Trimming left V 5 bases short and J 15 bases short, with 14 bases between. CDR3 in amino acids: CASSENRGVLHF. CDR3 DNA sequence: TGTGCCAGCAGTGAGAACCGAGGTGTCCTCCACTTT.

CDR3 region: CASSLFVANTGELFF. The CDR3 bases are TGCGCCAGCAGCTTGTTTGTCGCGAACACCGGGGAGCTGTTTTTT. The chain is built from TRBV5-1 and TRBJ2-2; D remains ambiguous. The CDR3 runs to 15 residues. The germline V gene encodes CDR1 SGHRS and CDR2 YFSETQ. V was shortened by 1 base and J by 0 bases, with 7 bases between the two germline ends.

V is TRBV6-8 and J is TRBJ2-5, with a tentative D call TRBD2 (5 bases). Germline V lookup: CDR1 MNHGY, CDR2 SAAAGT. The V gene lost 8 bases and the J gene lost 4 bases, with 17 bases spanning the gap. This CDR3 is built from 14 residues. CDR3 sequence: CASPDERVSETQYF. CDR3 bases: TGTGCCAGCCCTGACGAGAGGGTTTCAGAGACCCAGTACTTC.

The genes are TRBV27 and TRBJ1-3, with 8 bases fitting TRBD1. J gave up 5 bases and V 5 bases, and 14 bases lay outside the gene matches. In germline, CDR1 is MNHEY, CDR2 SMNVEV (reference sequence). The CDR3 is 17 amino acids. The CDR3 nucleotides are TGTGCCAGCAGTCCCCGGACAGGGAGTCCCCTACGAAACACCATATATTTT. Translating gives CASSPRTGSPLRNTIYF.

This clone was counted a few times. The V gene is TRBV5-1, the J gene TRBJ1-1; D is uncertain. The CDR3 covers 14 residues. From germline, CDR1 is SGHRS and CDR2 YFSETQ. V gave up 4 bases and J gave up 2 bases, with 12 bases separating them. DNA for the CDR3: TGCGCCAGCAGCAGATTCAGGTCTAACACTGAAGCTTTCTTT. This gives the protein CASSRFRSNTEAFF.

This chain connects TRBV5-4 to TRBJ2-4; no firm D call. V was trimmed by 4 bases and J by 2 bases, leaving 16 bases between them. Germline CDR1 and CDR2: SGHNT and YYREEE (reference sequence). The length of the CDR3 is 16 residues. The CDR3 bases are TGTGCCAGCAGCCTAAATGGTGGGGTAACCAAAAACATTCAGTACTTC. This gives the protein CASSLNGGVTKNIQYF.

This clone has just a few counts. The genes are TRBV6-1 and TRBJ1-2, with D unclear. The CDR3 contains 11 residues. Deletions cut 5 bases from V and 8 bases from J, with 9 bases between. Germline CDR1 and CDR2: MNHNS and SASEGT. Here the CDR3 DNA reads TGTGCCAGCAGTCTAGACACGGGCTACACCTTC. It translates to CASSLDTGYTF.

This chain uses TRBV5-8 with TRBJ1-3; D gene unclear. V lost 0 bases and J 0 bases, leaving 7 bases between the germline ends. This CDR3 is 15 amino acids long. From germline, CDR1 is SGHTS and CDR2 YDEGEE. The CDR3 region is CASSLVTFSGNTIYF. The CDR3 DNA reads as TGTGCCAGCAGCTTGGTCACTTTCTCTGGAAACACCATATATTTT.

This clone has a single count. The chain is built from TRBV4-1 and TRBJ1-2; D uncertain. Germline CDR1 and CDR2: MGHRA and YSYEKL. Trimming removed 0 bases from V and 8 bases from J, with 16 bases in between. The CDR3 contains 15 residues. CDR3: CASSQDHRQFEGYTF. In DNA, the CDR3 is TGCGCCAGCAGCCAAGATCATCGGCAGTTCGAAGGCTACACCTTC.

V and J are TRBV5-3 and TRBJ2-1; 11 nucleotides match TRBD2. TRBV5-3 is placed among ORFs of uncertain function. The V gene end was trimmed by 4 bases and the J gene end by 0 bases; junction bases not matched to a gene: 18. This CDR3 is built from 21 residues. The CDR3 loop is CARSPDFALAGGSNSYNEQFF. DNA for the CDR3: TGTGCCAGAAGCCCGGACTTTGCTCTAGCGGGAGGTTCCAACTCCTACAATGAGCAGTTCTTC.

CDR3 bases: TGTGCCAGCAGAAAACCGGGACAGGACTATGGCTACACCTTC. Its translation is CASRKPGQDYGYTF. This chain uses TRBV13 with TRBJ1-2; 8 bases align to TRBD1. The CDR3 spans 14 residues. Germline V gene lookup returns CDR1 PRHDT and CDR2 FYEKMQ (reference sequence). Trimming took 6 bases from V and 3 from J; bases not matched to a gene: 6.

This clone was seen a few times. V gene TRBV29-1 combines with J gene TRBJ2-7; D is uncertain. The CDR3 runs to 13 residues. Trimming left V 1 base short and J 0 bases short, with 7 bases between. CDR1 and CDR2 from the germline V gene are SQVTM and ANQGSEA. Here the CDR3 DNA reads TGCAGCGTTGAAGGGACGGACTCCTACGAGCAGTACTTC. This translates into CSVEGTDSYEQYF.

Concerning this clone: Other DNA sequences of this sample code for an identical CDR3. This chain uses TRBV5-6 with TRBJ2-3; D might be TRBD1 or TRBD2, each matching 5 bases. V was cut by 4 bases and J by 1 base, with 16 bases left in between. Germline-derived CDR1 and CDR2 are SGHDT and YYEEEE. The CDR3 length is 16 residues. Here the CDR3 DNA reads TGTGCCAGCAGCGGCGACCGGGACCGGGGCACAGATACGCAGTATTTT. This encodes CASSGDRDRGTDTQYF.

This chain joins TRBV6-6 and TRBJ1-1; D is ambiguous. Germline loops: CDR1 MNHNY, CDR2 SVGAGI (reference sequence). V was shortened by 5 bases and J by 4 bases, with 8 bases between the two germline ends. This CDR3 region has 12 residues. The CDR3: CASSAPGTEAFF. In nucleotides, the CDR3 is TGTGCCAGCAGTGCACCGGGCACTGAAGCTTTCTTT.

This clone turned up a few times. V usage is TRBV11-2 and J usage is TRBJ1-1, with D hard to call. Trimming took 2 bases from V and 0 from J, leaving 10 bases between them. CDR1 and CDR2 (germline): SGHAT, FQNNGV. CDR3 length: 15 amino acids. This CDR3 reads CASSLIGQVNTEAFF. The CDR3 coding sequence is TGTGCCAGCAGCTTAATCGGTCAGGTGAACACTGAAGCTTTCTTT. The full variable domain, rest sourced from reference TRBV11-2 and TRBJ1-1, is EAGVAQSPRYKIIEKRQSVAFWCNPISGHATLYWYQQILGQGPKLLIQFQNNGVVDDSQLPKDRFSAERLKGVDSTLKIQPAKLEDSAVYLCASSLIGQVNTEAFFGQGTRLTVV.

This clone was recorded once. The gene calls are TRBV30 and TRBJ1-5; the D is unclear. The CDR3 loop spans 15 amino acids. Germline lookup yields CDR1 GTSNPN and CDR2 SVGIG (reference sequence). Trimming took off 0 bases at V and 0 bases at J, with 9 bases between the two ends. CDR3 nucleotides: TGTGCCTGGAGTGTTATGGGTTTTAGCAATCAGCCCCAGCATTTT. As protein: CAWSVMGFSNQPQHF.

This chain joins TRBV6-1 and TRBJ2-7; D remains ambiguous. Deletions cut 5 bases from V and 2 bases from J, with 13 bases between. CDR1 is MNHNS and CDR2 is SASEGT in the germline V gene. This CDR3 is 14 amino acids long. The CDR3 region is CASSIGSRTYEQYF. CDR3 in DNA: TGTGCCAGCAGTATAGGGTCCCGGACCTACGAGCAGTACTTC.

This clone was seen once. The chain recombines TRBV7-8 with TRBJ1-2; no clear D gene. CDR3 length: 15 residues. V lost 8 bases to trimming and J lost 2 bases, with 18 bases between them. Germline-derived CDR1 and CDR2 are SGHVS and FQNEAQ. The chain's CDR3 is CASVPQVLSNYGYTF. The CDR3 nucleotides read TGTGCCAGCGTGCCGCAGGTTTTATCGAACTATGGCTACACCTTC.

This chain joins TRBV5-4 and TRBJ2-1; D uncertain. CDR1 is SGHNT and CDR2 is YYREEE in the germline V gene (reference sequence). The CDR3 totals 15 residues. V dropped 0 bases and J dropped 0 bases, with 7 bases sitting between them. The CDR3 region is CASSLELYSYNEQFF. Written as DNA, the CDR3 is TGTGCCAGCAGCTTGGAACTGTACTCCTACAATGAGCAGTTCTTC.

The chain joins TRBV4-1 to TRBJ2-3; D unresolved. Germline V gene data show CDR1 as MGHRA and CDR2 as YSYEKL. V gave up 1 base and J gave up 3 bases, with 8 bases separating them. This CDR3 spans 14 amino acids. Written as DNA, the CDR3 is TGCGCCAGCAGCCAAGGGGCAGCGACAGATACGCAGTATTTT. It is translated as CASSQGAATDTQYF.

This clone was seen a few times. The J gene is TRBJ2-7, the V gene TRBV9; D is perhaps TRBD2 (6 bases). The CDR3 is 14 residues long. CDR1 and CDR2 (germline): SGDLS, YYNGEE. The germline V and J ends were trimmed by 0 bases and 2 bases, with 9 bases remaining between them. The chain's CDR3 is CASSVGTTTYEQYF. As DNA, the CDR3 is TGTGCCAGCAGCGTAGGGACTACCACCTACGAGCAGTACTTC.

CDR3 nucleotides: TGTGCCAGCAGTTTACCAGGGAAGAACACTGAAGCTTTCTTT. Translation gives CASSLPGKNTEAFF. The V and J genes are TRBV27 and TRBJ1-1; D is perhaps TRBD1 (5 bases). The germline V gene encodes CDR1 MNHEY and CDR2 SMNVEV (reference sequence). This CDR3 comprises 14 residues. Trimming took 2 bases from V and 1 from J, leaving 8 bases between them.

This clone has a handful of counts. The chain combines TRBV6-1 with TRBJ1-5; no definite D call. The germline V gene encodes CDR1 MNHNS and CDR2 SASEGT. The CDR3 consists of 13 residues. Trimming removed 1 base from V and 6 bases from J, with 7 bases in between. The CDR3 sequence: CASSEVPSQPQHF. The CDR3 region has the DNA TGTGCCAGCAGTGAAGTCCCAAGTCAGCCCCAGCATTTT.